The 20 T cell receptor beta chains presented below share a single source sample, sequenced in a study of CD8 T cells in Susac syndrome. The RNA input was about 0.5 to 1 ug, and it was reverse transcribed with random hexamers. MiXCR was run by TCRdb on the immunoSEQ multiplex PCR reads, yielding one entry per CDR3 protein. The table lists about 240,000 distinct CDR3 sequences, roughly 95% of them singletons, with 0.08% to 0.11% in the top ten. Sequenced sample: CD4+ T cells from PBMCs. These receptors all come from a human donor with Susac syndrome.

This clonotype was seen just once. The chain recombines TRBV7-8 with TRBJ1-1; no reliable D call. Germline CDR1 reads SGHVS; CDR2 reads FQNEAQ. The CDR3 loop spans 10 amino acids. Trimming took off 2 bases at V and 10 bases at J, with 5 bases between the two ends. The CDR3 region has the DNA TGTGCCAGCAGCTTACACGGAGCTTTCTTT. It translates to CASSLHGAFF.

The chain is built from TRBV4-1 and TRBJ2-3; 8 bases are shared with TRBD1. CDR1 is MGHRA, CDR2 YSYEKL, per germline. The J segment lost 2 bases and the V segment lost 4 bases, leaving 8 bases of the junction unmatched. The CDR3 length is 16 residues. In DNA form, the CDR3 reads TGCGCCAGCAGCCTCCTGGGCAGGGGGCCCACAGATACGCAGTATTTT. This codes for CASSLLGRGPTDTQYF.

In nucleotides, the CDR3 is TGTGCCAGCAGCTTAGATCAGTACGAGCAGTACTTC. Its translation is CASSLDQYEQYF. The chain carries TRBV11-2 and TRBJ2-7; D remains ambiguous. With 0 bases removed from V and 4 bases from J, the gap between germline ends came to 4 bases. The CDR3 is 12 amino acids. CDR1 and CDR2 from the germline V gene are SGHAT and FQNNGV.

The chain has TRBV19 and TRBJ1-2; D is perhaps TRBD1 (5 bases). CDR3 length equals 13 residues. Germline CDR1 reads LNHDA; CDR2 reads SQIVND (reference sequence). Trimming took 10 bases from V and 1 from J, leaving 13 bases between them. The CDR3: CATDSRDNYGYTF. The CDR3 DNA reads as TGTGCCACCGACTCCAGGGATAACTATGGCTACACCTTC.

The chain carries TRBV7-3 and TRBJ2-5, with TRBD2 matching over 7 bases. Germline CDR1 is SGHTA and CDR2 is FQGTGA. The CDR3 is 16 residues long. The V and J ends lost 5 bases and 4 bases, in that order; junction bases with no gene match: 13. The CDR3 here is CASSPTMTSSPETQYF. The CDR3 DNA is TGTGCCAGCAGCCCAACTATGACTAGCAGCCCAGAGACCCAGTACTTC. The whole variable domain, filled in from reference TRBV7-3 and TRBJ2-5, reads GAGVSQTPSNKVTEKGKYVELRCDPISGHTALYWYRQSLGQGPEFLIYFQGTGAADDSGLPNDRFFAVRPEGSVSTLKIQRTERGDSAVYLCASSPTMTSSPETQYFGPGTRLLVL.

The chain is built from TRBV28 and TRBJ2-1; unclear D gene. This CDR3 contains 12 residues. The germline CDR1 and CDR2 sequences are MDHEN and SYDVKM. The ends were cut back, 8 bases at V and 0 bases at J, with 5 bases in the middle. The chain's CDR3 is CASPSSYNEQFF. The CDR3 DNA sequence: TGTGCCAGCCCAAGCTCCTACAATGAGCAGTTCTTC.

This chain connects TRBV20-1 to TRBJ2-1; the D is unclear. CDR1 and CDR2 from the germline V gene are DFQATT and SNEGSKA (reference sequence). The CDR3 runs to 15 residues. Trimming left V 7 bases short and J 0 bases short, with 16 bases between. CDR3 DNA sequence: TGCAGTGGCTATGGGGTCGAGAGCTCCTACAATGAGCAGTTCTTC. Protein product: CSGYGVESSYNEQFF.

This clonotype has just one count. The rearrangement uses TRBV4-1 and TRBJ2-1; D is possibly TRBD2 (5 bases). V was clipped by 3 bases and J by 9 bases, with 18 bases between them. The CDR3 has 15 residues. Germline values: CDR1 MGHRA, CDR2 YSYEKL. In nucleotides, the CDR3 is TGCGCCAGCAGCCAGGAATCCTTGGGGAGAGGTGAGCAGTTCTTC. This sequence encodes CASSQESLGRGEQFF.

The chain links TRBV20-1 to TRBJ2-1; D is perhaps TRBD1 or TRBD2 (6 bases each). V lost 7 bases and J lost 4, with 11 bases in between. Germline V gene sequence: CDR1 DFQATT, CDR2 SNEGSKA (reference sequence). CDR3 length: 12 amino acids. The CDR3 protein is CSVIGGYNEQFF. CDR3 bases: TGCAGTGTCATAGGGGGGTACAATGAGCAGTTCTTC.

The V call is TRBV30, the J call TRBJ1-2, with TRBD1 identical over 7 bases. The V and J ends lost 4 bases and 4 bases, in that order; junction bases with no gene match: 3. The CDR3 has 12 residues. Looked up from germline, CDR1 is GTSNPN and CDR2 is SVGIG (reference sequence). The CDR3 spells CAWNSGGYGYTF. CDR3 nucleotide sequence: TGTGCCTGGAATTCAGGGGGCTATGGCTACACCTTC.

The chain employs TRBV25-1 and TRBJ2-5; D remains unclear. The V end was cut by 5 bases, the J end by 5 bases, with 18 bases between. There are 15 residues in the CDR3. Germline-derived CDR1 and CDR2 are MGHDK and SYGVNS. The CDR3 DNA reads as TGTGCCAGCAGTAAGCTCCCCCCGTCCACGGAGACCCAGTACTTC. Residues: CASSKLPPSTETQYF.

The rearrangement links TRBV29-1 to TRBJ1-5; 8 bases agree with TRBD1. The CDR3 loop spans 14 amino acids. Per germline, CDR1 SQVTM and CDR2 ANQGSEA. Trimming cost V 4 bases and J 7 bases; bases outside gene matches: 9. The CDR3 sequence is CSVGIGQGGQPQHF. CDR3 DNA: TGCAGCGTTGGAATAGGACAGGGCGGACAGCCCCAGCATTTT.

This CDR3 reads CSVFASSYNEQFF. Here the CDR3 DNA reads TGCAGCGTTTTTGCCTCGTCCTACAATGAGCAGTTCTTC. V gene TRBV29-1 combines with J gene TRBJ2-1; D is undetermined. The V end was cut by 5 bases, the J end by 1 base, with 9 bases between. Germline V gives CDR1 SQVTM, CDR2 ANQGSEA. The CDR3 loop spans 13 amino acids.

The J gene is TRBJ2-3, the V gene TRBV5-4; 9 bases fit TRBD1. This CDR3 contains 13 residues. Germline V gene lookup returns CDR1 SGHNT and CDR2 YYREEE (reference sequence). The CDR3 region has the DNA TGTGCAGTACAGGGGGCAGAGAGGGATACGCAGTATTTT. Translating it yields CAVQGAERDTQYF. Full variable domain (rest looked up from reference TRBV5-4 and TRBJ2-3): ETGVTQSPTHLIKTRGQQVTLRCSSQSGHNTVSWYQQALGQGPQFIFQYYREEENGRGNFPPRFSGLQFPNYSSELNVNALELDDSALYLCAVQGAERDTQYFGPGTRLTVL.

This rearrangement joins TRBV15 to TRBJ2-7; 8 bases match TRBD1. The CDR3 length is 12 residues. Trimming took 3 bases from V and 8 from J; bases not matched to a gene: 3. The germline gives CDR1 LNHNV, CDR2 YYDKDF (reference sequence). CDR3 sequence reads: CATSSRQGKQYF. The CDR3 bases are TGTGCCACCAGCAGCAGACAGGGGAAGCAGTACTTC.

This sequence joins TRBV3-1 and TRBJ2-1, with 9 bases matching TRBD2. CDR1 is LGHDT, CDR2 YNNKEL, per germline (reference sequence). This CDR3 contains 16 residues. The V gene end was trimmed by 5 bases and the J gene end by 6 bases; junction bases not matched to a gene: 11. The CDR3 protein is CASSTLSGSVSNEQFF. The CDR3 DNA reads TGTGCCAGCAGCACCCTTAGCGGGAGTGTGAGCAATGAGCAGTTCTTC.

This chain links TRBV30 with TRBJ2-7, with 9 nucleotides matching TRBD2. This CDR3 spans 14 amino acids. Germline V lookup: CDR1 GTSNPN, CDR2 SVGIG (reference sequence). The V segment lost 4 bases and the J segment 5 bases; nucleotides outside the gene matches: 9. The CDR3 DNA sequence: TGTGCCTGGAAAAGGGCGGGAGGGTTCAACGAGCAGTACTTC. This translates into CAWKRAGGFNEQYF.

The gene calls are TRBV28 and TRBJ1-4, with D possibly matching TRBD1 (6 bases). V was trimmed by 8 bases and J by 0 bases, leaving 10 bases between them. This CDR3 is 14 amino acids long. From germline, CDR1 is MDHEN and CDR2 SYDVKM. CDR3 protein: CASYREATNEKLFF. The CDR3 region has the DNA TGTGCCAGCTACAGGGAGGCAACTAATGAAAAACTGTTTTTT.

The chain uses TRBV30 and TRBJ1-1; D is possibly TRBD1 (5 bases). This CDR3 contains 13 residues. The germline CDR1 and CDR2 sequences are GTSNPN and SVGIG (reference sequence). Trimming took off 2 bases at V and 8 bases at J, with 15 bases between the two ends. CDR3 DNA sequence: TGTGCCTGGAGTCCGGGGACGGGGAAAGAAGCTTTCTTT. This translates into CAWSPGTGKEAFF.

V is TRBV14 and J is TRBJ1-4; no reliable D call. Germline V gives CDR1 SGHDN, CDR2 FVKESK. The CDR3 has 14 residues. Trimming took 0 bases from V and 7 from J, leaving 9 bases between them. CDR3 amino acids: CASSQEWAVEKLFF. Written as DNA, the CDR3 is TGTGCCAGCAGCCAAGAATGGGCGGTTGAAAAACTGTTTTTT.